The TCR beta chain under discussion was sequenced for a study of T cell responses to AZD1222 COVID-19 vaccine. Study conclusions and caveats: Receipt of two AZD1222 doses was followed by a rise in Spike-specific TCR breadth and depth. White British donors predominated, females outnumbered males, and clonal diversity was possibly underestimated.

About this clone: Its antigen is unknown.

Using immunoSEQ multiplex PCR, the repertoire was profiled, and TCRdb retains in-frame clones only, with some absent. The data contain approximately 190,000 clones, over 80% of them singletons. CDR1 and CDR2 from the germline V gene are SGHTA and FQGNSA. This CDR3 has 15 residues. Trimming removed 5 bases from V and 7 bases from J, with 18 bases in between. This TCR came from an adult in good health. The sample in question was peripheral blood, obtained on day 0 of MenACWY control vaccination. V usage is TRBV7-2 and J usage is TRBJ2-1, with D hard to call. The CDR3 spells CASSLGHPTQNEQFF. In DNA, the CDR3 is TGTGCCAGCAGCCTCGGGCATCCGACCCAGAATGAGCAGTTCTTC.